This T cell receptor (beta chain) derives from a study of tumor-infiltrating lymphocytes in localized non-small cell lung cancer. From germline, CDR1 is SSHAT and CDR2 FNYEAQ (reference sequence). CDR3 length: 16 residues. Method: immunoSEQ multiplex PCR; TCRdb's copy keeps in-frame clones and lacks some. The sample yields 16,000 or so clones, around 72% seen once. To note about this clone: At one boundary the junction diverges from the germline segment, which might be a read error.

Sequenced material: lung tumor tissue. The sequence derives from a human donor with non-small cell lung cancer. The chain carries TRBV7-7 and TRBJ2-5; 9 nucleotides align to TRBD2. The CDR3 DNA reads TGTGCTAGCAGCTTAGGCTCGGCGGGAGGGTTCGAGACCCAGTACTTC. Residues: CASSLGSAGGFETQYF.